Here is one T cell receptor beta chain with its context. Which antigen it targets is not known. No much larger clonotype is one base removed from it; base qualities were not supplied. TCRbeta CDR3 regions were amplified from genomic DNA using the immunoSEQ Assay, a bias-controlled multiplex PCR. For the original study's pipeline: Within the assay, amplification of reference gene primers was used to estimate how many nucleated cells each sample contained. To quantify the absolute abundance of each unique TCRbeta CDR3 rearrangement, sequence reads were collapsed and filtered. Productive Simpson clonality was computed per sample as the square root of Simpson's diversity index over productive rearrangements. The table was pulled from immuneACCESS by TCRdb, which kept in-frame rearrangements only. Such tables lose some clones; where checked, under half of the loss comes from unresolved V genes, and the rest has no known cause. That table supplies the V and J calls and clone size; D and trimming were determined from the DNA. The sample table shows approximately 99,000 clones, and approximately 80% are seen once. Just over 4% of the sample lies in the top ten.

This specimen belongs to a study of blood T cell repertoires in COVID-19 (dated by TCRdb to 2019 to 2021). Concerning the study at large: Collaborator samples came from the United States, Italy and Spain and covered acute and convalescent phases of COVID-19. The material from the prospective study consisted of cDNA or gDNA derived from T cells, B-cell-depleted T cells, or PBMCs. The dataset comprised deeply sampled blood TCRbeta repertoires from subjects exposed to, actively infected with, or recovered from COVID-19. The repertoires were released in a freely available public database intended as a resource for research on the immune response to SARS-CoV-2. The samples were drawn from the first 160 participants of the ongoing ImmuneRACE study and from some 1,300 subjects provided by 6 global collaborators. Nearly every sample came with metadata listing a de-identified subject ID, COVID-19 status, age in years and sex. Where available, HLA class I and class II types were taken from metadata supplied by the sample provider and were not determined by assay-based typing. General study outcomes and caveats: The amount of clinical and demographic metadata varied by source and participant and was provided uncurated.

Its CDR3 holds 14 amino acids, cysteine through phenylalanine. Here the CDR3 DNA is all that survives: 42 bases in frame from base 1. Per the germline V gene, SGHVS is the CDR1 and FNYEAQ is the CDR2. Trimming removed 2 bases from V and 1 base from J, leaving 8 bases between the germline ends. The collaborating institutions used their own protocols to collect whole blood in K2EDTA tubes. For TCRbeta analysis, collaborators shipped samples in one of three forms: frozen whole blood, isolated PBMCs, or DNA extracted from either of those sample types. In this chain, TRBV7-6 is recombined with TRBJ2-5; the D gene cannot be resolved reliably. Sequencing was done on a sample of peripheral blood. This clonotype was sampled from a woman in her seventies with acute or convalescent COVID-19. The CDR3 in this case is CASSLTRSQETQYF. Here is the DNA: TGTGCCAGCAGCTTAACCAGGTCCCAAGAGACCCAGTACTTC.